These 30 T cell receptor beta chains were sequenced from one sample in a study of CD8 T cells in ankylosing spondylitis. General study results and limits: A TCR beta motif made of several highly homologous variants seemed typical of ankylosing spondylitis blood.

Their antigen targets remain unknown. TCRdb re-called the 5' RACE reads with MiXCR, one entry per CDR3 protein. The table records 750,000 to 850,000 distinct CDR3 sequences, around 11% of them present only once. The sequenced sample was blood, either unsorted or a sorted T cell fraction (not recorded which). Receptor source: a male donor with ankylosing spondylitis.

The chain has TRBV7-2 and TRBJ2-1, with no clear D. The germline V gene has CDR1 SGHTA and CDR2 FQGNSA. CDR3 size: 15 residues. V lost 2 bases, J lost 4 bases, and 12 bases lay in between. This CDR3 is CASSLTVPSYNEQFF. CDR3 sequence (DNA): TGTGCCAGCAGCTTAACGGTACCATCGTACAATGAGCAGTTCTTC.

V usage is TRBV4-2 and J usage is TRBJ1-5; 7 bases map to TRBD1. J lost 1 base, V lost 0 bases, and 3 bases had no gene match. Germline assignment: CDR1 LGHNA and CDR2 YNFKEQ. CDR3 length: 16 amino acids. The CDR3 bases are TGTGCCAGCAGCCAAGAAGGGGGCTGGAGCAATCAGCCCCAGCATTTT. It yields the protein CASSQEGGWSNQPQHF.

This clonotype showed up many times. The V and J genes are TRBV6-2 or TRBV6-3 and TRBJ2-2; TRBD1 agrees at 7 bases. V was pared by 2 bases and J by 4 bases, with 10 bases of the junction left unmatched. Germline V gives CDR1 MNHEY, CDR2 SVGEGT. The CDR3 loop spans 17 amino acids. CDR3 DNA sequence: TGTGCCAGCAGTTACAGTTGGGACAGACTGTTCACCGGGGAGCTGTTTTTT. This translates into CASSYSWDRLFTGELFF.

The J gene is TRBJ1-1, the V gene TRBV6-2 or TRBV6-3; TRBD1 aligns across 9 bases. In germline, CDR1 is MNHEY, CDR2 SVGEGT. The CDR3 is 16 residues long. V shed 2 bases and J 0 bases; nucleotides not matched to a gene: 4. As DNA, the CDR3 is TGTGCCAGCAGTTACAGGGGACAGGGCCTGAACACTGAAGCTTTCTTT. Its protein is CASSYRGQGLNTEAFF.

This clonotype was found a few times. The chain couples TRBV29-1 to TRBJ2-5; 11 bases are a match to TRBD2. Germline V lookup: CDR1 SQVTM, CDR2 ANQGSEA. CDR3 length: 14 residues. J was trimmed by 5 bases and V by 7 bases; bases with no gene match: 9. The CDR3 nucleotides are TGCAGCGCCGCGGGTCTAGCGGGAGGTGAGACCCAGTACTTC. Encoded protein: CSAAGLAGGETQYF.

This chain connects TRBV6-6 to TRBJ2-1, with D unclear. Trimming pared 8 bases from V and 12 bases from J, leaving 8 bases between. Germline V CDR1 and CDR2: MNHNY, SVGAGI (reference sequence). The CDR3 spans 9 residues. The CDR3: CASGNTQFF. CDR3 bases: TGTGCCAGCGGGAATACGCAGTTCTTC.

The genes are TRBV3-1 and TRBJ1-1; tentative D call: TRBD1 (5 bases). Germline loops: CDR1 LGHDT, CDR2 YNNKEL (reference sequence). V was shortened by 4 bases and J by 10 bases, with 13 bases between the two germline ends. The CDR3 is 12 residues long. CDR3 loop: CASSPSRGGAFF. The CDR3 coding sequence is TGTGCCAGCAGCCCCTCGCGGGGGGGAGCTTTCTTT.

The chain has TRBV20-1 and TRBJ2-5, with 8 bases fitting TRBD2. The germline gives CDR1 DFQATT, CDR2 SNEGSKA (reference sequence). Losses at the gene ends were 5 bases for V and 5 bases for J; bases not matched to a gene: 4. The CDR3 is 12 residues long. CDR3 in DNA: TGCAGTGCTCCCTCTAGCGGGGAGACCCAGTACTTC. Its protein is CSAPSSGETQYF.

The chain joins TRBV10-3 to TRBJ1-2, with D possibly TRBD1 on 6 matching bases. V was clipped by 10 bases and J by 4 bases, with 28 bases between them. The CDR3 loop spans 17 amino acids. The germline V gene has CDR1 ENHRY and CDR2 SYGVKD. The CDR3: CATYDRPQRHISYGYTF. The CDR3 coding sequence is TGTGCCACCTATGACAGGCCTCAACGACACATAAGCTATGGCTACACCTTC.

This clonotype was recorded many times. The gene calls are TRBV7-9 and TRBJ1-1; D gene ambiguous. Germline V gives CDR1 SEHNR, CDR2 FQNEAQ (reference sequence). Between the trimmed V and J ends, which lost 5 bases and 3 bases, there was a span of 16 bases. The CDR3 spans 15 residues. The CDR3 region has the DNA TGTGCCAGCAGCCCAAGGACCTGGCGGGACACTGAAGCTTTCTTT. Translation: CASSPRTWRDTEAFF.

The chain employs TRBV20-1 and TRBJ2-3; a weak D match, TRBD2 (5 bases). V was trimmed by 3 bases and J by 4 bases, leaving 14 bases between them. The CDR3 has 14 amino acids. Germline V gives CDR1 DFQATT, CDR2 SNEGSKA (reference sequence). In nucleotides, the CDR3 is TGCAGTGCTAGTCTTGGGCGGGCATCAGATACGCAGTATTTT. Protein sequence: CSASLGRASDTQYF.

This clonotype was seen more than once but under ten times. The chain links TRBV5-1 to TRBJ2-7, with TRBD2 identical over 11 bases. The V gene's germline CDR1 is SGHRS and CDR2 YFSETQ. V lost 1 base to trimming and J lost 1 base; unmatched junction nucleotides: 4. This CDR3 comprises 16 residues. The CDR3 bases are TGCGCCAGCAGCTTGTTGGCTAGCGGGAGGTCCTACGAGCAGTACTTC. This gives the protein CASSLLASGRSYEQYF.

The rearrangement joins TRBV5-5 to TRBJ2-7; D is unclear. V was pared by 0 bases and J by 7 bases, with 17 bases between. This CDR3 has 15 residues. CDR1 and CDR2 from the germline V gene are SGHKS and YYEKEE (reference sequence). CDR3 nucleotide sequence: TGTGCCAGCAGCTTGGCGGCAGGAACCCTCGGGGAGCAGTACTTC. It translates to CASSLAAGTLGEQYF. Based on the CDR3 plus reference TRBV5-5 and TRBJ2-7, the full variable domain is DAGVTQSPTHLIKTRGQQVTLRCSPISGHKSVSWYQQVLGQGPQFIFQYYEKEERGRGNFPDRFSARQFPNYSSELNVNALLLGDSALYLCASSLAAGTLGEQYFGPGTRLTVT.

The chain couples TRBV4-3 to TRBJ2-2, with D possibly being TRBD1 (6 bases). The CDR3 length is 14 residues. Per germline, CDR1 LGHNA and CDR2 YSLEER. Trimming pared 3 bases from V and 6 bases from J, leaving 11 bases between. CDR3: CASSHLQGAGELFF. CDR3 nucleotides: TGCGCCAGCAGCCATTTACAGGGAGCCGGGGAGCTGTTTTTT.

This clonotype was counted between two and nine times. J is TRBJ2-6 and V is TRBV11-2; D not certain. Trimming stripped 3 bases from V and 1 base from J, with 16 bases between. CDR3 length: 18 residues. Per germline, CDR1 SGHAT and CDR2 FQNNGV. CDR3 bases: TGTGCCAGCAGCTTTATAGCCCGTCCCACGTCTGGGGCCAACGTCCTGACTTTC. This translates into CASSFIARPTSGANVLTF.

The V call is TRBV29-1, the J call TRBJ2-1; D unclear. The germline V gene encodes CDR1 SQVTM and CDR2 ANQGSEA. The CDR3 covers 13 residues. The germline V and J ends were trimmed by 3 bases and 9 bases, with 15 bases remaining between them. CDR3 protein: CSVDPSRGREQFF. Written as DNA, the CDR3 is TGCAGCGTTGATCCTTCGAGAGGACGTGAGCAGTTCTTC.

This clonotype was counted a few times. The rearrangement joins TRBV13 to TRBJ1-2; 7 nucleotides align to TRBD1. This CDR3 has 15 amino acids. Germline V gene data show CDR1 as PRHDT and CDR2 as FYEKMQ (reference sequence). Trimming cost V 4 bases and J 0 bases; bases outside gene matches: 5. Written as DNA, the CDR3 is TGTGCCAGCAGCTCGTCCGGGACAGCTAACTATGGCTACACCTTC. Translating it yields CASSSSGTANYGYTF. Complete variable domain (other parts from reference TRBV13 and TRBJ1-2): AAGVIQSPRHLIKEKRETATLKCYPIPRHDTVYWYQQGPGQDPQFLISFYEKMQSDKGSIPDRFSAQQFSDYHSELNMSSLELGDSALYFCASSSSGTANYGYTFGSGTRLTVV.

This clonotype turned up a few times. The V call is TRBV18, the J call TRBJ2-3; TRBD2 might be the D (5 bases). The germline CDR1 and CDR2 sequences are KGHSH and LQKENI. CDR3 length: 12 residues. V was clipped by 4 bases and J by 7 bases, with 9 bases between them. In DNA, the CDR3 is TGTGCCAGCTCACTACTAGGAAATACGCAGTATTTT. This codes for CASSLLGNTQYF. The full variable domain, in which reference TRBV18 and TRBJ2-3 provide the parts outside the CDR3, is NAGVMQNPRHLVRRRGQEARLRCSPMKGHSHVYWYRQLPEEGLKFMVYLQKENIIDESGMPKERFSAEFPKEGPSILRIQQVVRGDSAAYFCASSLLGNTQYFGPGTRLTVL.

This clonotype was seen repeatedly, ten times or more. This rearrangement joins TRBV25-1 to TRBJ1-2; D gene ambiguous. The CDR3 sequence is 13 residues long. CDR1 MGHDK and CDR2 SYGVNS come from the germline V gene. Trimming shortened V by 3 bases and J by 9 bases, and 14 bases separated the two germline ends. DNA of the CDR3: TGTGCCAGCAGTGACCCCGGGAGGGTGCGCTACACCTTC. Translated: CASSDPGRVRYTF.

This rearrangement joins TRBV2 to TRBJ1-6; D unresolved. From germline, CDR1 is SNHLY and CDR2 FYNNEI. Trimming removed 5 bases from V and 13 bases from J, with 12 bases in between. This CDR3 has 12 amino acids. CDR3 DNA: TGTGCCAGCAGTCCGACCGTGGCTCCCCTCCACTTT. This gives the protein CASSPTVAPLHF. Using reference TRBV2 and TRBJ1-6 for the parts outside the CDR3, the full variable domain is EPEVTQTPSHQVTQMGQEVILRCVPISNHLYFYWYRQILGQKVEFLVSFYNNEISEKSEIFDDQFSVERPDGSNFTLKIRSTKLEDSAMYFCASSPTVAPLHFGNGTRLTVT.

The chain has TRBV6-1 and TRBJ2-5; a weak D match, TRBD1 (6 bases). Trimming removed 7 bases at V and 4 bases at J, with 25 bases between. The CDR3 extends over 17 amino acids. In germline, CDR1 is MNHNS, CDR2 SASEGT. CDR3 amino acids: CASTNAPPHRVAETQYF. The DNA of the CDR3 is TGTGCCAGCACCAACGCCCCCCCTCACAGGGTCGCAGAGACCCAGTACTTC.

This clonotype came up many times. This rearrangement joins TRBV27 to TRBJ2-2, with D possibly matching TRBD2 (6 bases). Germline loops: CDR1 MNHEY, CDR2 SMNVEV (reference sequence). V dropped 4 bases and J dropped 8 bases, with 11 bases sitting between them. This CDR3 has 13 residues. CDR3 bases: TGTGCCAGCAGTTACATCGCGGGAGGGGAGCTGTTTTTT. It is translated as CASSYIAGGELFF.

Ten or more counts support this clonotype. This chain links TRBV5-1 with TRBJ2-1, with 7 bases aligning to TRBD2. Germline CDR1 reads SGHRS; CDR2 reads YFSETQ. This CDR3 region has 15 residues. V lost 0 bases to trimming and J lost 3 bases; unmatched junction nucleotides: 3. CDR3 bases: TGCGCCAGCAGCTTGGATGGGACTATCTACAATGAGCAGTTCTTC. This encodes CASSLDGTIYNEQFF.

This clonotype was picked up many times. The chain couples TRBV6-1 to TRBJ2-3; 12 nucleotides agree with TRBD2. In germline, CDR1 is MNHNS, CDR2 SASEGT. This CDR3 has 16 amino acids. V shed 6 bases, J shed 0 bases, and the junction held 4 bases outside the gene matches. In DNA form, the CDR3 reads TGTGCCAGCAGAAAGGGACTAGCGGGTAGCACAGATACGCAGTATTTT. This codes for CASRKGLAGSTDTQYF.

The chain joins TRBV6-2 or TRBV6-3 to TRBJ1-1; the D is unclear. The germline gives CDR1 MNHEY, CDR2 SVGEGT. This CDR3 has 15 amino acids. V was trimmed by 0 bases and J by 1 base, leaving 9 bases between them. CDR3 sequence: CASSYSAEGNTEAFF. CDR3 nucleotides: TGTGCCAGCAGTTACTCGGCGGAGGGGAACACTGAAGCTTTCTTT.

There are a few counts of this clonotype. The chain couples TRBV4-2 to TRBJ1-1, with D possibly matching TRBD1 (6 bases). CDR1 LGHNA and CDR2 YNFKEQ come from the germline V gene. CDR3 length equals 19 residues. V dropped 3 bases and J dropped 1 base, with 24 bases sitting between them. The CDR3 here is CASSQLGGQGLNRNTEAFF. The CDR3 nucleotides read TGTGCCAGCAGCCAGCTCGGGGGGCAAGGGCTGAATAGGAACACTGAAGCTTTCTTT.

The rearrangement uses TRBV5-6 and TRBJ1-3; D gene ambiguous. Germline CDR1 and CDR2: SGHDT and YYEEEE. The CDR3 contains 16 residues. Trimming shortened V by 1 base and J by 0 bases, and 11 bases separated the two germline ends. CDR3 sequence (DNA): TGTGCCAGCAGCTTGACCGGTCTTCACTCTGGAAACACCATATATTTT. Its translation is CASSLTGLHSGNTIYF.

J is TRBJ2-7 and V is TRBV6-2 or TRBV6-3, with D tentatively TRBD1 (5 bases). V was pared by 6 bases and J by 3 bases, with 21 bases between. This CDR3 spans 16 amino acids. In germline, CDR1 is MNHEY, CDR2 SVGEGT. The CDR3 is CASSRVLGHPLYEQYF. The CDR3 region has the DNA TGTGCCAGCAGCCGCGTACTCGGACATCCTCTCTACGAGCAGTACTTC.

The J gene is TRBJ1-1, the V gene TRBV15; D gene uncertain. The germline V gene encodes CDR1 LNHNV and CDR2 YYDKDF (reference sequence). The V and J ends lost 4 bases and 7 bases respectively, with 10 bases between them. The CDR3 contains 12 residues. The CDR3 here is CATSKVDFEAFF. The CDR3 DNA reads as TGTGCCACCAGCAAAGTGGACTTTGAAGCTTTCTTT.

The V gene is TRBV10-3, the J gene TRBJ1-6; 7 bases are a match to TRBD1. Germline V gene data show CDR1 as ENHRY and CDR2 as SYGVKD. The J segment lost 7 bases and the V segment lost 11 bases, leaving 8 bases of the junction unmatched. The CDR3 is made up of 13 amino acids. CDR3 loop: CAARDRENSPLHF. The CDR3 DNA is TGTGCCGCTAGAGACAGGGAAAATTCACCCCTCCACTTT.